The 26 T cell receptor beta chains listed next were all sequenced from one sample in a study of CD8+CD57+ T cells in acquired aplastic anemia. TCR beta VDJ and CDR3 profiles were obtained from a genomic DNA template. TCRdb independently ran MiXCR on the reads; one entry per CDR3 protein. The repertoire holds around 68,000 distinct CDR3 sequences, with approximately 50% as singletons. The material sequenced was sorted CD4+, CD8+, or CD8+CD57+ T cells (not recorded which) from PBMCs. These receptor sequences come from a human donor in good health, serving as a control.

This clonotype occurred once. Germline and junction disagree at one end, which may indicate a read error. The V call is TRBV19, the J call TRBJ1-1; 10 bases line up with TRBD1. Looked up from germline, CDR1 is LNHDA and CDR2 is SQIVND (reference sequence). CDR3 length: 18 residues. The CDR3 bases are TGCGCCAGTAAAGGGATCCAGGGGGGGACAGGGGTGGAGACTGAAGCTTTCTTT. Its translation is CASKGIQGGTGVETEAFF.

Only a few counts were recorded for this clonotype. This chain uses TRBV6-1 with TRBJ2-5, with 7 bases identical to TRBD1. CDR3 size: 18 residues. The J segment lost 2 bases and the V segment lost 2 bases, leaving 14 bases of the junction unmatched. Germline-derived CDR1 and CDR2 are MNHNS and SASEGT. In DNA form, the CDR3 reads TGTGCCAGCAGTGAACTTGCCATCTACCGGGACAGACAAGAGACCCAGTACTTC. Its translation is CASSELAIYRDRQETQYF.

The CDR3 DNA follows: TGTGCCACTCGATTCGGGACAGGGAATTACGAGCAGTACTTC. This gives the protein CATRFGTGNYEQYF. J is TRBJ2-7 and V is TRBV24-1; 9 nucleotides agree with TRBD1. V lost 10 bases to trimming and J lost 4 bases; unmatched junction nucleotides: 10. Germline-derived CDR1 and CDR2 are KGHDR and SFDVKD. This CDR3 is built from 14 residues.

At least ten counts were recorded for this clonotype. V usage is TRBV12-3 or TRBV12-4 and J usage is TRBJ2-7; D ambiguous. V was clipped by 8 bases and J by 2 bases, with 16 bases between them. The CDR3 is made up of 14 amino acids. In DNA form, the CDR3 reads TGTGCCAGCGACCTCGCTTGGGCGGCCTACGAGCAGTACTTC. Translated, it gives CASDLAWAAYEQYF.

This clonotype was recorded many times. V and J are TRBV4-2 and TRBJ2-5, with D maybe TRBD1 (6 bases). Germline CDR1 LGHNA, CDR2 YNFKEQ. The length of the CDR3 is 18 residues. V was pared by 2 bases and J by 2 bases, with 21 bases between. CDR3 bases: TGTGCCAGCAGCCAACACCGAGTGTGGGACAAACGACAAGAGACCCAGTACTTC. Its protein is CASSQHRVWDKRQETQYF.

This clonotype was seen ten or more times. The chain combines TRBV19 with TRBJ2-7; the D gene is possibly TRBD2 (6 bases). Germline V gene sequence: CDR1 LNHDA, CDR2 SQIVND (reference sequence). Trimming took off 3 bases at V and 0 bases at J, with 15 bases between the two ends. CDR3 length: 16 residues. The CDR3 region is CASSISVGRDSYEQYF. In DNA, the CDR3 is TGTGCCAGTAGTATTTCCGTCGGGCGGGACTCCTACGAGCAGTACTTC.

V and J are TRBV9 and TRBJ2-7; 8 bases are shared with TRBD2. Germline V gives CDR1 SGDLS, CDR2 YYNGEE. The V gene end was trimmed by 3 bases and the J gene end by 5 bases; junction bases not matched to a gene: 4. The CDR3 extends over 13 amino acids. CDR3 nucleotides: TGTGCCAGCAGCGCATCACTAGCGGACGAGCAGTACTTC. This translates into CASSASLADEQYF.

J is TRBJ1-2 and V is TRBV10-3; 11 nucleotides align to TRBD1. The germline V gene encodes CDR1 ENHRY and CDR2 SYGVKD. J gave up 8 bases and V 6 bases, and 8 bases lay outside the gene matches. This CDR3 has 14 residues. CDR3 amino acids: CAISSGQGVGGYTF. The CDR3 DNA sequence: TGTGCCATCAGCTCGGGACAGGGGGTAGGCGGCTACACCTTC.

V is TRBV5-4 and J is TRBJ1-1; D is uncertain. CDR3 size: 14 residues. Trimming took off 5 bases at V and 3 bases at J, with 14 bases between the two ends. CDR1 and CDR2 (germline): SGHNT, YYREEE (reference sequence). This chain's CDR3 is CASSPGPRDTEAFF. The DNA of the CDR3 is TGTGCCAGCAGTCCCGGACCTCGGGACACTGAAGCTTTCTTT. Based on the CDR3 plus reference TRBV5-4 and TRBJ1-1, the full variable domain is ETGVTQSPTHLIKTRGQQVTLRCSSQSGHNTVSWYQQALGQGPQFIFQYYREEENGRGNFPPRFSGLQFPNYSSELNVNALELDDSALYLCASSPGPRDTEAFFGQGTRLTVV.

This rearrangement joins TRBV15 to TRBJ1-5; D gene unclear. Germline V gives CDR1 LNHNV, CDR2 YYDKDF (reference sequence). Trimming cost V 0 bases and J 7 bases, with 16 bases left between them. The CDR3 runs to 16 residues. As DNA, the CDR3 is TGTGCCACCAGCAGAGACAAGGGCCTAAATCTGCAGCCCCAGCATTTT. Translation: CATSRDKGLNLQPQHF.

This clonotype was counted between two and nine times. V usage is TRBV10-3 and J usage is TRBJ1-3; TRBD1 matches at 10 bases. This CDR3 has 15 residues. After removal of 8 bases from V and 4 bases from J, the junction contained 8 bases not matched to a gene. The germline CDR1 and CDR2 sequences are ENHRY and SYGVKD. CDR3 in amino acids: CAIGDRTGGGNTIYF. As DNA, the CDR3 is TGTGCCATCGGGGACCGGACAGGGGGGGGAAACACCATATATTTT.

The V call is TRBV7-7, the J call TRBJ2-3; D is possibly TRBD2 (6 bases). The CDR3 is 14 amino acids. Between the trimmed V and J ends, which lost 5 bases and 0 bases, there was a span of 9 bases. The germline V gene has CDR1 SSHAT and CDR2 FNYEAQ (reference sequence). The CDR3 is CASSPSGSTDTQYF. In nucleotides, the CDR3 is TGTGCCAGCAGCCCCAGCGGGAGCACAGATACGCAGTATTTT.

This rearrangement joins TRBV20-1 to TRBJ2-1; possibly TRBD1 for D (6 bases). CDR3 length equals 12 residues. The germline gives CDR1 DFQATT, CDR2 SNEGSKA (reference sequence). In DNA form, the CDR3 reads TGCAGCCACAGGGAATCCCTTAATGAGCAGTTCTTC. This sequence encodes CSHRESLNEQFF.

The chain employs TRBV10-3 and TRBJ2-1; maybe TRBD1 (6 bases). The length of the CDR3 is 16 residues. Germline V gene sequence: CDR1 ENHRY, CDR2 SYGVKD. V dropped 2 bases and J dropped 9 bases, with 20 bases sitting between them. The CDR3 DNA sequence: TGTGCCATCAGTGAGCCCCAGGGGAGACGGGTTGGTGAGCAGTTCTTC. Amino acids: CAISEPQGRRVGEQFF.

This clonotype was recorded at least ten times. The V and J genes are TRBV4-1 and TRBJ2-7, with 9 bases fitting TRBD1. The length of the CDR3 is 12 residues. V lost 8 bases to trimming and J lost 2 bases; unmatched junction nucleotides: 1. Germline lookup yields CDR1 MGHRA and CDR2 YSYEKL. DNA of the CDR3: TGCGCCAGCCGGGACAGGGCCTACGAGCAGTACTTC. Its protein product is CASRDRAYEQYF.

The chain recombines TRBV2 with TRBJ2-3; D possibly corresponds to TRBD2 (5 bases). Trimming took off 8 bases at V and 6 bases at J, with 9 bases between the two ends. CDR1 is SNHLY, CDR2 FYNNEI, per germline. The CDR3 sequence is 11 residues long. CDR3 loop: CASEGRDTQYF. DNA of the CDR3: TGTGCCAGCGAGGGTCGGGATACGCAGTATTTT.

This clonotype came up many times. CDR3: CASSLSPGVSDTQYF. CDR3 DNA sequence: TGTGCCAGCAGCTTAAGTCCCGGCGTGTCAGATACGCAGTATTTT. The J gene is TRBJ2-3, the V gene TRBV7-6; the D is unclear. Per germline, CDR1 SGHVS and CDR2 FNYEAQ. This CDR3 has 15 residues. Trimming pared 2 bases from V and 4 bases from J, leaving 13 bases between.

The J gene is TRBJ1-1, the V gene TRBV10-3; D is uncertain. Deletions cut 0 bases from V and 1 base from J, with 12 bases between. CDR3 length equals 16 residues. The germline gives CDR1 ENHRY, CDR2 SYGVKD. CDR3 nucleotides: TGTGCCATCAGTGAGTCGAGTGGGGTCCCGAACACTGAAGCTTTCTTT. Translated, it gives CAISESSGVPNTEAFF.

The V and J genes are TRBV7-2 and TRBJ2-3; D uncertain. Germline loops: CDR1 SGHTA, CDR2 FQGNSA. Trimming took 5 bases from V and 4 from J, leaving 10 bases between them. The CDR3 runs to 13 residues. CDR3 in amino acids: CASSPQVSDTQYF. Here the CDR3 DNA reads TGTGCCAGCAGCCCCCAGGTCTCAGATACGCAGTATTTT.

This clonotype was found many times. The rearrangement uses TRBV6-1 and TRBJ2-5, with 10 bases aligning to TRBD2. The junction had 6 bases not matched to a gene; V was cut back by 6 bases and J by 2 bases. Germline V gene lookup returns CDR1 MNHNS and CDR2 SASEGT. The CDR3 is made up of 15 amino acids. The CDR3 region has the DNA TGTGCCAGCAGGAGAGCGGGGGGGTTACAAGAGACCCAGTACTTC. This codes for CASRRAGGLQETQYF.

This clonotype was counted many times. The chain carries TRBV5-1 and TRBJ2-7; D is perhaps TRBD2 (6 bases). Germline loops: CDR1 SGHRS, CDR2 YFSETQ. V lost 4 bases, J lost 0 bases, and 17 bases lay in between. The CDR3 sequence is 16 residues long. The CDR3 DNA reads as TGCGCCAGCAGCCCGAAGAGCGGGTCTAGCTCCTACGAGCAGTACTTC. Amino acids: CASSPKSGSSSYEQYF.

This clonotype was seen more than once but under ten times. J is TRBJ1-1 and V is TRBV27; the D is unclear. CDR3 size: 15 residues. The V gene lost 8 bases and the J gene lost 1 base, with 17 bases spanning the gap. Per germline, CDR1 MNHEY and CDR2 SMNVEV (reference sequence). CDR3: CASLKVGWGNTEAFF. The CDR3 nucleotides read TGTGCCAGCTTAAAAGTTGGTTGGGGGAACACTGAAGCTTTCTTT.

Ten or more counts support this clonotype. The gene calls are TRBV6-4 and TRBJ2-2; no clear D. V dropped 0 bases and J dropped 4 bases, with 12 bases sitting between them. Germline loops: CDR1 MRHNA, CDR2 SNTAGT. The CDR3 length is 16 residues. The chain's CDR3 is CASSDSVGPVTGELFF. CDR3 in DNA: TGTGCCAGCAGTGACTCGGTGGGTCCGGTCACCGGGGAGCTGTTTTTT.

In its sample, this clonotype was seen many times. The genes are TRBV7-9 and TRBJ2-1; 8 nucleotides align to TRBD2. The germline gives CDR1 SEHNR, CDR2 FQNEAQ (reference sequence). The CDR3 runs to 15 residues. With V trimmed by 1 base and J by 5 bases, 4 bases remained unmatched. DNA of the CDR3: TGTGCCAGCAGCTTAGTGGTAGCGGGGAACAATGAGCAGTTCTTC. This gives the protein CASSLVVAGNNEQFF.

CDR3 in DNA: TGTGCCATCAGTGCGGGGACAGGGGTTAGGGGAACTGAAGCTTTCTTT. It codes for CAISAGTGVRGTEAFF. The chain joins TRBV10-3 to TRBJ1-1; TRBD1 matches at 10 bases. The CDR3 consists of 16 residues. Germline lookup yields CDR1 ENHRY and CDR2 SYGVKD. V trimming: 4 bases; J trimming: 5 bases; junction bases outside the gene matches: 10.

The chain carries TRBV2 and TRBJ2-3; 8 bases map to TRBD2. This CDR3 contains 15 residues. Trimming at V came to 5 bases and at J to 1 base, leaving 5 bases not matched to a gene. CDR1 and CDR2 (germline): SNHLY, FYNNEI. CDR3 DNA: TGTGCCAGCAGTCCCCCGGGGGGGCGCACAGATACGCAGTATTTT. It encodes CASSPPGGRTDTQYF.